The source of this TCR beta chain is a study of T cell responses to AZD1222 COVID-19 vaccine. For the study at large: Pooled in the analysis were second doses at about 4 or about 12 weeks. Study-level findings and limits: Two doses of AZD1222 preceded a rise in Spike-specific TCR breadth and depth. At 160-218 and 743-854, vaccine-associated CD4 TCRs were dominant, and they spanned spike.

Some clones are missing from TCRdb's copy, which holds only in-frame ones; the method was immunoSEQ multiplex PCR. The sample lists some 130,000 clones, 70% to 90% occurring once. This CDR3 region has 14 residues. CDR1 SQVTM and CDR2 ANQGSEA come from the germline V gene. V lost 7 bases and J lost 0; bases outside the gene matches: 5. Worth noting for this clone: Its antigen remains unknown.

The chain carries TRBV29-1 and TRBJ1-3; 8 bases fit TRBD1. The receptor was isolated from an adult in good health. The source material was peripheral blood, sampled on day 0 of AZD1222 vaccination. The CDR3 region is CSAGDRTSGNTIYF. The CDR3 DNA reads TGCAGCGCGGGGGACAGGACCTCTGGAAACACCATATATTTT.